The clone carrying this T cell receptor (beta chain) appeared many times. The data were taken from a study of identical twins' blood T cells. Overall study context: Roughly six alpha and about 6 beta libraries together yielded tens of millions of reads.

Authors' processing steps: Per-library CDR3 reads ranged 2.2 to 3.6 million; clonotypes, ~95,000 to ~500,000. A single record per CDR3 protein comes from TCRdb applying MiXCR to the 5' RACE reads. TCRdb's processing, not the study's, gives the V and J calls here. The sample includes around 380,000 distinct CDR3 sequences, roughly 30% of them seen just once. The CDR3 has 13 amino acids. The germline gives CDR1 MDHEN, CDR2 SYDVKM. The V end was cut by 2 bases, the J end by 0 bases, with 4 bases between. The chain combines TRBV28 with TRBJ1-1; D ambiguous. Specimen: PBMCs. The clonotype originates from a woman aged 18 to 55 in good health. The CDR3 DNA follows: TGTGCCAGCAGTTTAAGGGTGAACACTGAAGCTTTCTTT. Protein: CASSLRVNTEAFF.